These 12 T cell receptor beta chains share one sample of origin, sequenced in a study of control samples from healthy donors and cancer patients. Measured with immunoSEQ multiplex PCR; TCRdb has only the in-frame clones, and not every one. The sample has more than 100,000 clones, around 90% seen once. Sequences were obtained from blood. The source is a man between 18 and 29 years old in good health.

Worth noting for this clone: The same CDR3 is also encoded by other DNA sequences in this sample. The rearrangement joins TRBV7-2 to TRBJ1-1; D is possibly TRBD1 (6 bases). The CDR3 length is 14 residues. The germline V gene has CDR1 SGHTA and CDR2 FQGNSA. Trimming removed 1 base from V and 1 base from J, with 7 bases in between. The CDR3 is CASSLGRGNTEAFF. DNA for the CDR3: TGTGCCAGCAGCTTAGGCAGGGGGAACACTGAAGCTTTCTTT.

The chain employs TRBV29-1 and TRBJ2-3, with D maybe TRBD2 (7 bases). Trimming left V 6 bases short and J 2 bases short, with 15 bases between. The germline V gene has CDR1 SQVTM and CDR2 ANQGSEA. The CDR3 runs 14 residues. The CDR3 here is CSVRGGENTDTQYF. CDR3 nucleotide sequence: TGCAGCGTGAGGGGGGGCGAGAACACAGATACGCAGTATTTT.

The chain couples TRBV5-1 to TRBJ2-2; D is perhaps TRBD2 (5 bases). Germline V gene lookup returns CDR1 SGHRS and CDR2 YFSETQ. Trimming removed 4 bases at V and 0 bases at J, with 19 bases between. The CDR3 sequence is 18 residues long. The CDR3 spells CASSQLAGANANTGELFF. The CDR3 bases are TGCGCCAGCAGCCAGCTAGCTGGAGCGAACGCGAACACCGGGGAGCTGTTTTTT. Full variable domain (remainder filled in from reference TRBV5-1 and TRBJ2-2): KAGVTQTPRYLIKTRGQQVTLSCSPISGHRSVSWYQQTPGQGLQFLFEYFSETQRNKGNFPGRFSGRQFSNSRSEMNVSTLELGDSALYLCASSQLAGANANTGELFFGEGSRLTVL.

The chain recombines TRBV30 with TRBJ1-1, with TRBD1 as a possible D gene (5 bases). This CDR3 comprises 13 residues. Germline CDR1 and CDR2: GTSNPN and SVGIG (reference sequence). V lost 1 base and J 6 bases, leaving 12 bases between the germline ends. The CDR3 spells CAWSGGGSAEAFF. The CDR3 region has the DNA TGTGCCTGGAGTGGGGGGGGGAGTGCTGAAGCTTTCTTT.

The chain joins TRBV2 to TRBJ1-6; unclear D gene. CDR1 is SNHLY, CDR2 FYNNEI, per germline. The CDR3 extends over 13 amino acids. The ends were cut back, 6 bases at V and 5 bases at J, with 8 bases in the middle. The CDR3 sequence is CASRRQDNSPLHF. CDR3 DNA: TGTGCCAGCAGACGGCAAGATAATTCACCCCTCCACTTT.

This chain uses TRBV14 with TRBJ1-2; TRBD1 agrees at 10 bases. The CDR3 extends over 16 amino acids. J was trimmed by 6 bases and V by 1 base; bases with no gene match: 8. Germline-derived CDR1 and CDR2 are SGHDN and FVKESK. CDR3 DNA: TGTGCCAGCAGCCAAGGACAGGGGGCGCATTTCGATGGCTACACCTTC. It yields the protein CASSQGQGAHFDGYTF.

This CDR3 is CASSMLWSYNEQFF. DNA for the CDR3: TGTGCCAGCAGTATGCTTTGGTCCTACAATGAGCAGTTCTTC. The rearrangement uses TRBV2 and TRBJ2-1, with D uncertain. This CDR3 has 14 residues. V lost 5 bases, J lost 1 base, and 9 bases lay in between. CDR1 and CDR2 from the germline V gene are SNHLY and FYNNEI.

The rearrangement joins TRBV27 to TRBJ2-1; D gene uncertain. The V end was cut by 4 bases, the J end by 6 bases, with 13 bases between. This CDR3 contains 14 residues. From germline, CDR1 is MNHEY and CDR2 SMNVEV (reference sequence). CDR3 amino acids: CASSSQLFGNEQFF. For the CDR3, the DNA is TGTGCCAGCAGTTCCCAATTATTCGGCAATGAGCAGTTCTTC.

The V and J genes are TRBV18 and TRBJ1-5; D is possibly TRBD1 (5 bases). In germline, CDR1 is KGHSH, CDR2 LQKENI. There are 15 residues in the CDR3. Trimming removed 4 bases at V and 3 bases at J, with 13 bases between. CDR3 sequence (DNA): TGTGCCAGCTCACTAATCAGGGAGAACAATCAGCCCCAGCATTTT. It specifies CASSLIRENNQPQHF.

The chain uses TRBV6-6 and TRBJ1-2; no firm D call. Germline CDR1 and CDR2: MNHNY and SVGAGI (reference sequence). The length of the CDR3 is 16 residues. Trimming took 2 bases from V and 6 from J, leaving 19 bases between them. CDR3 in amino acids: CASSYLGGLGVDGYTF. The DNA for the CDR3 is TGTGCCAGCAGTTACCTCGGAGGACTCGGGGTCGATGGCTACACCTTC.

The V gene is TRBV9, the J gene TRBJ2-1; 8 bases align to TRBD2. The germline gives CDR1 SGDLS, CDR2 YYNGEE. This CDR3 is 15 amino acids long. Trimming removed 0 bases from V and 9 bases from J; junction bases left unmatched: 8. The CDR3 nucleotides read TGTGCCAGCAGCGTAGCTTTAGCGGGGATGGGTGAGCAGTTCTTC. It translates to CASSVALAGMGEQFF.

The chain links TRBV5-4 to TRBJ1-3; 7 bases are shared with TRBD1. The CDR3 has 15 residues. Germline assignment: CDR1 SGHNT and CDR2 YYREEE (reference sequence). The ends lost 0 bases at V and 4 bases at J; junction bases unmatched: 4. The CDR3 DNA sequence: TGTGCCAGCAGCTTGGACAGGGGATCAGGAAACACCATATATTTT. The encoded protein is CASSLDRGSGNTIYF.